A selection of T cell receptor beta chains follows, all from one sample in a study of T cell responses to AZD1222 COVID-19 vaccine. The data were produced by immunoSEQ multiplex PCR, yet TCRdb's version contains in-frame clones alone and is incomplete. The table has approximately 80,000 clones, approximately 80% seen once. The sequences come from peripheral blood, collected on day 0 of AZD1222 vaccination. The source is an adult in good health. The CDR3 runs from the conserved cysteine through the conserved F or W. The D gene is left open where the match is weak. Clone size appears in some rows only: once, few, many, or a class for an expanded clone.

j_call: TRBJ2-7
v_call: TRBV6-5
d_call: TRBD1
clone_size: NA
cdr3_aa: CASSPGQTYEQYF
cdr3_nt: TGTGCCAGCAGCCCGGGACAGACCTACGAGCAGTACTTC

j_call: TRBJ1-1
v_call: TRBV12-3/TRBV12-4
d_call: NA
clone_size: NA
cdr3_aa: CASSVGENTEAFF
cdr3_nt: TGTGCCAGCAGTGTCGGCGAGAACACTGAAGCTTTCTTT

j_call: TRBJ2-7
v_call: TRBV2
d_call: TRBD2
clone_size: NA
cdr3_aa: CASGRTSGGPDARQYF
cdr3_nt: TGTGCCAGCGGGAGGACTAGCGGGGGGCCAGACGCCCGGCAGTACTTC

j_call: TRBJ2-3
v_call: TRBV4-2
d_call: TRBD2
clone_size: NA
cdr3_aa: CASSRRLAGGNSPRSSTDTQYF
cdr3_nt: TGTGCCAGCAGCCGCCGACTAGCGGGGGGCAATTCCCCCCGATCTAGCACAGATACGCAGTATTTT

j_call: TRBJ2-2
v_call: TRBV7-2
d_call: TRBD2
clone_size: NA
cdr3_aa: CASSLGTSVVTGELFF
cdr3_nt: TGTGCCAGCAGCTTAGGGACTAGTGTTGTTACCGGGGAGCTGTTTTTT

j_call: TRBJ2-7
v_call: TRBV21-1
d_call: NA
clone_size: few
cdr3_aa: CASSRELRLAGGEQYF
cdr3_nt: TGTGCCAGCAGTAGAGAGTTACGACTAGCGGGAGGTGAGCAGTACTTC

j_call: TRBJ1-2
v_call: TRBV2
d_call: TRBD1
clone_size: once
cdr3_aa: CASSEVQGGYGYTF
cdr3_nt: TGTGCCAGCAGTGAAGTACAGGGGGGTTATGGCTACACCTTC

j_call: TRBJ1-2
v_call: TRBV6-2/TRBV6-3
d_call: NA
clone_size: NA
cdr3_aa: CASSHQQGDYGYTF
cdr3_nt: TGTGCCAGCAGCCACCAACAGGGCGACTATGGCTACACCTTC

j_call: TRBJ2-2
v_call: TRBV5-8
d_call: TRBD1
clone_size: NA
cdr3_aa: CASSWSGTGNTGELFF
cdr3_nt: TGTGCCAGCAGCTGGTCCGGGACAGGGAACACCGGGGAGCTGTTTTTT

j_call: TRBJ1-1
v_call: TRBV6-6
d_call: NA
clone_size: NA
cdr3_aa: CASSRLLVNTEAFF
cdr3_nt: TGTGCCAGCAGCCGACTATTAGTGAACACTGAAGCTTTCTTT

j_call: TRBJ2-7
v_call: TRBV20-1
d_call: NA
clone_size: NA
cdr3_aa: CSASPQGKWSYEQYF
cdr3_nt: TGCAGTGCTAGTCCGCAGGGGAAATGGTCCTACGAGCAGTACTTC

j_call: TRBJ2-1
v_call: TRBV6-5
d_call: TRBD2
clone_size: once
cdr3_aa: CASSPGLAGGREQFF
cdr3_nt: TGTGCCAGCAGTCCCGGACTAGCGGGGGGTCGTGAGCAGTTCTTC

j_call: TRBJ1-6
v_call: TRBV19
d_call: NA
clone_size: NA
cdr3_aa: CASRLSSYNSPLHF
cdr3_nt: TGTGCCAGTAGGTTGAGCTCCTATAATTCACCCCTCCACTTT

j_call: TRBJ1-4
v_call: TRBV18
d_call: NA
clone_size: NA
cdr3_aa: CASSREDEKLFF
cdr3_nt: TGTGCCAGCTCAAGGGAAGATGAAAAACTGTTTTTT

j_call: TRBJ1-6
v_call: TRBV30
d_call: TRBD1
clone_size: NA
cdr3_aa: CAWDRANSPLHF
cdr3_nt: TGTGCCTGGGACAGGGCTAATTCACCCCTCCACTTT

j_call: TRBJ1-5
v_call: TRBV18
d_call: NA
clone_size: NA
cdr3_aa: CASSPRQVRQGNQPQHF
cdr3_nt: TGTGCCAGCTCTCCACGGCAAGTAAGGCAGGGGAATCAGCCCCAGCATTTT

j_call: TRBJ2-1
v_call: TRBV6-6
d_call: NA
clone_size: NA
cdr3_aa: CASSRISYNEQFF
cdr3_nt: TGTGCCAGCAGTCGCATCTCCTACAATGAGCAGTTCTTC

j_call: TRBJ1-1
v_call: TRBV5-1
d_call: NA
clone_size: NA
cdr3_aa: CASSSHPRGTFEAFF
cdr3_nt: TGCGCCAGCAGCTCCCACCCTCGTGGGACGTTTGAAGCTTTCTTT

j_call: TRBJ2-1
v_call: TRBV18
d_call: TRBD1
clone_size: NA
cdr3_aa: CASSPGTEAYNEQFF
cdr3_nt: TGTGCCAGCTCCCCCGGGACAGAGGCTTACAATGAGCAGTTCTTC

j_call: TRBJ2-2
v_call: TRBV13
d_call: NA
clone_size: NA
cdr3_aa: CASSFVPLPAGELFF
cdr3_nt: TGTGCCAGCAGCTTTGTTCCGTTACCGGCCGGGGAGCTGTTTTTT

j_call: TRBJ2-7
v_call: TRBV18
d_call: TRBD1
clone_size: NA
cdr3_aa: CASSLSGQGIHEQYF
cdr3_nt: TGTGCCAGCTCTCTTTCGGGACAGGGCATCCACGAGCAGTACTTC

j_call: TRBJ1-2
v_call: TRBV9
d_call: TRBD1
clone_size: few
cdr3_aa: CASSDHFTGGSGYTF
cdr3_nt: TGTGCCAGCAGCGACCACTTCACAGGGGGGTCTGGCTACACCTTC

j_call: TRBJ1-3
v_call: TRBV3-1/TRBV3-2
d_call: NA
clone_size: NA
cdr3_aa: CASSQDLQNSGNTIYF
cdr3_nt: TGTGCCAGCAGCCAAGATCTACAGAATTCTGGAAACACCATATATTTT

j_call: TRBJ1-1
v_call: TRBV28
d_call: TRBD1
clone_size: NA
cdr3_aa: CASHRGGGNTEAFF
cdr3_nt: TGTGCCAGTCACAGGGGCGGTGGGAACACTGAAGCTTTCTTT

j_call: TRBJ1-2
v_call: TRBV5-1
d_call: NA
clone_size: NA
cdr3_aa: CASSLGQTYGYTF
cdr3_nt: TGCGCCAGCAGCTTGGGGCAGACCTATGGCTACACCTTC

j_call: TRBJ1-4
v_call: TRBV4-1
d_call: NA
clone_size: NA
cdr3_aa: CASSQAGPSEKLFF
cdr3_nt: TGCGCCAGCAGCCAGGCCGGGCCCAGTGAAAAACTGTTTTTT

j_call: TRBJ1-4
v_call: TRBV18
d_call: NA
clone_size: NA
cdr3_aa: CASSFSDGEKLFF
cdr3_nt: TGTGCCAGCTCCTTCTCGGACGGTGAAAAACTGTTTTTT

j_call: TRBJ1-1
v_call: TRBV3-1/TRBV3-2
d_call: NA
clone_size: NA
cdr3_aa: CASSQQSGSEAFF
cdr3_nt: TGTGCCAGCAGCCAACAATCCGGTTCTGAAGCTTTCTTT

j_call: TRBJ1-3
v_call: TRBV2
d_call: NA
clone_size: NA
cdr3_aa: CASSIGQFGGNTIYF
cdr3_nt: TGTGCCAGCAGTATCGGACAGTTCGGTGGAAACACCATATATTTT

j_call: TRBJ1-1
v_call: TRBV5-1
d_call: NA
clone_size: once
cdr3_aa: CASRIEQGANTEAFF
cdr3_nt: TGCGCCAGCAGGATAGAACAGGGCGCTAACACTGAAGCTTTCTTT

j_call: TRBJ2-1
v_call: TRBV4-2
d_call: TRBD2
clone_size: NA
cdr3_aa: CASSHDSGSSYNEQFF
cdr3_nt: TGTGCCAGCAGCCACGATAGCGGGAGCTCCTACAATGAGCAGTTCTTC

j_call: TRBJ2-7
v_call: TRBV21-1
d_call: NA
clone_size: NA
cdr3_aa: CASSVTGGYEQYF
cdr3_nt: TGTGCCAGCAGCGTAACCGGGGGCTACGAGCAGTACTTC

j_call: TRBJ1-6
v_call: TRBV7-9
d_call: TRBD1
clone_size: NA
cdr3_aa: CASATTGSAPLHF
cdr3_nt: TGTGCCAGCGCTACGACAGGGTCAGCACCCCTCCACTTT

j_call: TRBJ2-5
v_call: TRBV5-1
d_call: NA
clone_size: NA
cdr3_aa: CASSLYGDSVETQYF
cdr3_nt: TGCGCCAGCAGCTTGTACGGAGACAGTGTGGAGACCCAGTACTTC

j_call: TRBJ1-5
v_call: TRBV3-1/TRBV3-2
d_call: NA
clone_size: NA
cdr3_aa: CASSQASNQPQHF
cdr3_nt: TGTGCCAGCAGCCAGGCTAGCAATCAGCCCCAGCATTTT

j_call: TRBJ2-1
v_call: TRBV28
d_call: NA
clone_size: few
cdr3_aa: CASSLPYREGEQFF
cdr3_nt: TGTGCCAGCAGTTTACCTTACAGGGAGGGTGAGCAGTTCTTC

j_call: TRBJ1-2
v_call: TRBV12-3/TRBV12-4
d_call: NA
clone_size: few
cdr3_aa: CASSVFSDYTF
cdr3_nt: TGTGCCAGCAGTGTATTTTCAGACTACACCTTC

j_call: TRBJ1-1
v_call: TRBV10-1
d_call: NA
clone_size: NA
cdr3_aa: CASSPTLGGNTEAFF
cdr3_nt: TGCGCCAGCAGCCCAACTTTAGGGGGGAACACTGAAGCTTTCTTT

j_call: TRBJ1-5
v_call: TRBV10-3
d_call: TRBD1
clone_size: NA
cdr3_aa: CAISTGDNQPQHF
cdr3_nt: TGTGCCATCAGCACAGGGGACAATCAGCCCCAGCATTTT

j_call: TRBJ1-6
v_call: TRBV30
d_call: TRBD1
clone_size: once
cdr3_aa: CAWSRGQVASPLHF
cdr3_nt: TGTGCCTGGAGTAGGGGGCAGGTCGCCTCACCCCTCCACTTT

j_call: TRBJ2-3
v_call: TRBV29-1
d_call: NA
clone_size: NA
cdr3_aa: CSVRIRVQRDTQYF
cdr3_nt: TGCAGCGTTCGGATCAGGGTCCAGAGAGATACGCAGTATTTT